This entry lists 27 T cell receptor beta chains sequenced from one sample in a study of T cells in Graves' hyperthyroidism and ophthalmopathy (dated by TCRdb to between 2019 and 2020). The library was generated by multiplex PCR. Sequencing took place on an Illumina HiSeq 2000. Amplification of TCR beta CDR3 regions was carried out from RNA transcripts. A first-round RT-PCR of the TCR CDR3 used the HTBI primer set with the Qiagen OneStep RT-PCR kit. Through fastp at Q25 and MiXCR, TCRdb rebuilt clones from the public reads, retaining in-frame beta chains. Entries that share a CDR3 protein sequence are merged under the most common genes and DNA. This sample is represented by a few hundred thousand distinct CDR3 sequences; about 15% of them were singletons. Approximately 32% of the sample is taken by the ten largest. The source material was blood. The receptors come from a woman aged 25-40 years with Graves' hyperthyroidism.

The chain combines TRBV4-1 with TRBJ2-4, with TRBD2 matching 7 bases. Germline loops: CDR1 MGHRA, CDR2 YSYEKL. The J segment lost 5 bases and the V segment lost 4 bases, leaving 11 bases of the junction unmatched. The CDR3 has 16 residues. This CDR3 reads CASSPSPTSVENIQYF. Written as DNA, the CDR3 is TGCGCCAGCAGCCCAAGCCCTACTAGCGTCGAAAACATTCAGTACTTC.

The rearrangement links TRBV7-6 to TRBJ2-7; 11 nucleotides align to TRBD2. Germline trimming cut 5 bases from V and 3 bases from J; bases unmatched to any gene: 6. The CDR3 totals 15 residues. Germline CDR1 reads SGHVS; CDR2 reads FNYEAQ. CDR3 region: CASSQGLAANYEQYF. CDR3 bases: TGTGCCAGCAGCCAGGGACTAGCGGCGAACTACGAGCAGTACTTC.

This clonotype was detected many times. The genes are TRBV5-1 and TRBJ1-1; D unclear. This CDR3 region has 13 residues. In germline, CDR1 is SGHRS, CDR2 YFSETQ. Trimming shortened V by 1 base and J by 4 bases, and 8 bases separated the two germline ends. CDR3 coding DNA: TGCGCCAGCAGCTTGAGCCCGGCCACTGAAGCTTTCTTT. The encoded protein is CASSLSPATEAFF.

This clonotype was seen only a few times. CDR3 amino acids: CASSEGKGYQETQYF. The DNA of the CDR3 is TGTGCCAGCAGTGAGGGCAAAGGGTACCAAGAGACCCAGTACTTC. V is TRBV6-1 and J is TRBJ2-5, with D uncertain. From germline, CDR1 is MNHNS and CDR2 SASEGT. CDR3 length: 15 amino acids. Trimming removed 3 bases from V and 0 bases from J, with 11 bases in between.

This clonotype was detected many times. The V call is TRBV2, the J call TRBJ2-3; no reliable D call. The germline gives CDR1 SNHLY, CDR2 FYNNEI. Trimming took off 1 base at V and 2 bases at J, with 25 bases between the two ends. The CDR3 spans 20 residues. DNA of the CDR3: TGTGCCAGCAGTGAAGACCCCCTTAGGAACGGTGCACATGACACAGATACGCAGTATTTT. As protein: CASSEDPLRNGAHDTDTQYF.

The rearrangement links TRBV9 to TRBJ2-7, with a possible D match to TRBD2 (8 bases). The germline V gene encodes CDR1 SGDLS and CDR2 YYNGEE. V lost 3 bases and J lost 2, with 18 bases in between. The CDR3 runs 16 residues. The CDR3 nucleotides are TGTGCCAGCAGCGAAAACAGGGGAGCGGGGGCCTACGAGCAGTACTTC. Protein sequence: CASSENRGAGAYEQYF.

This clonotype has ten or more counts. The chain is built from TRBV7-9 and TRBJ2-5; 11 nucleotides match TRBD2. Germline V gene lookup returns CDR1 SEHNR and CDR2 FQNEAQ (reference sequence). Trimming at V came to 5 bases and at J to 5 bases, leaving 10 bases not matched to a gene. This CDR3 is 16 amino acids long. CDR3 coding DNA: TGTGCCAGCAGCCGCGGACTAGCGGGCAACGCCGAGACCCAGTACTTC. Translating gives CASSRGLAGNAETQYF.

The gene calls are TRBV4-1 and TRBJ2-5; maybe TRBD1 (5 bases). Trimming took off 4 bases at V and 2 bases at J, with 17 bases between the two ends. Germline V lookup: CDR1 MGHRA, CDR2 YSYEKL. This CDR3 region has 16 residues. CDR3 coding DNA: TGCGCCAGCAGCCGGGCAGGGTTGGTTTCGCAAGAGACCCAGTACTTC. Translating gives CASSRAGLVSQETQYF.

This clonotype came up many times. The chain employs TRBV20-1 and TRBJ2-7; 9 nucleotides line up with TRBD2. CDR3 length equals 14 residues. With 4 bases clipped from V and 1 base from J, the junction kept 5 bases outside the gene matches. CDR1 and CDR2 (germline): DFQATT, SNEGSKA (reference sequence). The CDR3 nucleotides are TGCAGTGCTAATCCGGGACTAGCTTCCTACGAGCAGTACTTC. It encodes CSANPGLASYEQYF.

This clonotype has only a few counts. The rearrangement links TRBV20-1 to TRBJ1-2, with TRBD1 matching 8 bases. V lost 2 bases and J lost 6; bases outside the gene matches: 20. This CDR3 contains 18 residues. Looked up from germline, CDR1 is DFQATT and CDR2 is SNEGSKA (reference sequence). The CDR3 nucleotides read TGCAGTGCTAGATCCATGTCGGCCGGGACAGGATTTCGGAATGGCTACACCTTC. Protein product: CSARSMSAGTGFRNGYTF.

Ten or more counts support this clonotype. The DNA for the CDR3 is TGTGCCAGCAGCCAAAAAGGGTTTAGTTCTGGAAACACCATATATTTT. It specifies CASSQKGFSSGNTIYF. The V call is TRBV3-1, the J call TRBJ1-3; D is ambiguous. Germline V gene lookup returns CDR1 LGHDT and CDR2 YNNKEL (reference sequence). V dropped 2 bases and J dropped 1 base, with 12 bases sitting between them. The CDR3 has 16 residues.

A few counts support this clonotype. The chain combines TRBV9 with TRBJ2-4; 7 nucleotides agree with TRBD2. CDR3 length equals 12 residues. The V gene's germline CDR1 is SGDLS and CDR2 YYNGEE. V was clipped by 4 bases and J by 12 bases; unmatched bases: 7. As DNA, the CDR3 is TGTGCCAGCAGCCCCCGGGACTACCCTCAGTACTTC. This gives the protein CASSPRDYPQYF.

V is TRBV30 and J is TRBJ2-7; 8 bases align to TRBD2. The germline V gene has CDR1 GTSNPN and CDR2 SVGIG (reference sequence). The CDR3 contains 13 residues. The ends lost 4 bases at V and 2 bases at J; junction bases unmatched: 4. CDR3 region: CAWNTGGPYEQYF. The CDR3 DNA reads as TGTGCCTGGAACACGGGAGGGCCCTACGAGCAGTACTTC.

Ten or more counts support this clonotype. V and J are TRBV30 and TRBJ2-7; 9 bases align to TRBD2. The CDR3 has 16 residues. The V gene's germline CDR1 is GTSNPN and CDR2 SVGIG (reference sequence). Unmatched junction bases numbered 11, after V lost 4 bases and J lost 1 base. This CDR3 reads CAWNVASGTKSYEQYF. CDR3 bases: TGTGCCTGGAATGTGGCTAGCGGGACCAAATCCTACGAGCAGTACTTC.

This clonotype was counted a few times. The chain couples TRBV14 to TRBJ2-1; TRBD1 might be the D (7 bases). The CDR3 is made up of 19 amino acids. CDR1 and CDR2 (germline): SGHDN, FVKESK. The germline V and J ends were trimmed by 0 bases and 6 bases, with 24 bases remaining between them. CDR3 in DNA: TGTGCCAGCAGCCAAGAGCCGGGGGTCTGGACAGGTTCAGTCAATGAGCAGTTCTTC. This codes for CASSQEPGVWTGSVNEQFF.

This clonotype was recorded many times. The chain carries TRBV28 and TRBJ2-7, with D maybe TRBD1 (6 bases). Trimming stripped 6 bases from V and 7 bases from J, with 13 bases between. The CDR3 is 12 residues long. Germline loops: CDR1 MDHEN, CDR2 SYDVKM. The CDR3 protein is CASREQGREQYF. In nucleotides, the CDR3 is TGTGCCAGCAGAGAACAGGGTAGGGAGCAGTACTTC.

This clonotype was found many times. The CDR3 is CASSGLSGLALNTGELFF. The DNA for the CDR3 is TGTGCCAGCAGTGGTCTTTCGGGACTAGCCCTCAACACCGGGGAGCTGTTTTTT. The V gene is TRBV2, the J gene TRBJ2-2, with 9 bases lining up with TRBD2. From germline, CDR1 is SNHLY and CDR2 FYNNEI. CDR3 length equals 18 residues. The junction had 11 bases not matched to a gene; V was cut back by 4 bases and J by 2 bases.

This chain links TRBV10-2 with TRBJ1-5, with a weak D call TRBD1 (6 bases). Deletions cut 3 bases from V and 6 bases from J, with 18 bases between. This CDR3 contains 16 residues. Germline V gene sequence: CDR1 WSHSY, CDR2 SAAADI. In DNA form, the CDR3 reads TGCGCCAGCAGTGACCCTAAAAACAGGGTCAGTCAGCCCCAGCATTTT. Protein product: CASSDPKNRVSQPQHF.

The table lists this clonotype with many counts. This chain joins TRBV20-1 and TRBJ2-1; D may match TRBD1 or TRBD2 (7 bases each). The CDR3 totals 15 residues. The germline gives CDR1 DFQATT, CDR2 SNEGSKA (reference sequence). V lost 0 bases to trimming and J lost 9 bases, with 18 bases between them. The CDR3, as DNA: TGCAGTGCTAGAGATCGGGGAGGGGGCCTGGGTGAGCAGTTCTTC. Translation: CSARDRGGGLGEQFF.

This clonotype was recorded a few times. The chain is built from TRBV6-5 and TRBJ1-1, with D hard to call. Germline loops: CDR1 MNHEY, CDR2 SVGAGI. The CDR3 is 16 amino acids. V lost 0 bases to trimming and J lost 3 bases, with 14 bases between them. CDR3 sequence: CASSYSSLPRHTEAFF. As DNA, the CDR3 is TGTGCCAGCAGTTACTCGTCTCTCCCCAGACACACTGAAGCTTTCTTT.

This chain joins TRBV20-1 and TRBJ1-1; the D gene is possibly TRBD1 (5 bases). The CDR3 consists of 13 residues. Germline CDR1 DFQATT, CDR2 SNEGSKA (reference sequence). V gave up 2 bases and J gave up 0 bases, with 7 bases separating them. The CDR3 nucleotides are TGCAGTGCTAGACAGGGCATGAACACTGAAGCTTTCTTT. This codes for CSARQGMNTEAFF.

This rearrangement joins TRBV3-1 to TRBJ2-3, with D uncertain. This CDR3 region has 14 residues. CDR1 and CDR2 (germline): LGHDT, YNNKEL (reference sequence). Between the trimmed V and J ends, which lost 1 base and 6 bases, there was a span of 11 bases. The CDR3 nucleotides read TGTGCCAGCAGCCAAGGAGGAGAGTGGGATACGCAGTATTTT. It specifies CASSQGGEWDTQYF.

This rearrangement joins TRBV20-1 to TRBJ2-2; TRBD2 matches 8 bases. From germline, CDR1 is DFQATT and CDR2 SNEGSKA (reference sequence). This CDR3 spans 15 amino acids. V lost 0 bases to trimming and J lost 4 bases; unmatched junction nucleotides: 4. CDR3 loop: CSAREDGRGTGELFF. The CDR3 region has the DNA TGCAGTGCTAGAGAAGACGGGAGGGGCACCGGGGAGCTGTTTTTT.

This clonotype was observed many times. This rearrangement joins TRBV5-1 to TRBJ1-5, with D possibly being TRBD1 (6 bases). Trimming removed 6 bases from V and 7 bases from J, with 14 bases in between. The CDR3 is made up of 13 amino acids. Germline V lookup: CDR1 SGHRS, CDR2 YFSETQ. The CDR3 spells CASNSRGQQPQHF. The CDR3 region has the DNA TGCGCCAGCAACTCCAGGGGTCAGCAGCCCCAGCATTTT.

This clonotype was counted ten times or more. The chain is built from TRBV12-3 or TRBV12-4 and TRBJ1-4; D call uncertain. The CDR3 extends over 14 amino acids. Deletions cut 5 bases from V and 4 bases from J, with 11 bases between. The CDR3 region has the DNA TGTGCCAGCAGTCCCGAGATAATTAATGAAAAACTGTTTTTT. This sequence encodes CASSPEIINEKLFF.

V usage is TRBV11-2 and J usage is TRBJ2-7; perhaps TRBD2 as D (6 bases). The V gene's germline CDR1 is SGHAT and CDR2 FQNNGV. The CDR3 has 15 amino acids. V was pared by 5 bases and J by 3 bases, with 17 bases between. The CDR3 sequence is CASSQLGEAYYEQYF. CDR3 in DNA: TGTGCCAGCAGCCAACTCGGGGAGGCCTACTACGAGCAGTACTTC. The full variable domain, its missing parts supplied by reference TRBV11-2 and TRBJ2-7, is EAGVAQSPRYKIIEKRQSVAFWCNPISGHATLYWYQQILGQGPKLLIQFQNNGVVDDSQLPKDRFSAERLKGVDSTLKIQPAKLEDSAVYLCASSQLGEAYYEQYFGPGTRLTVT.

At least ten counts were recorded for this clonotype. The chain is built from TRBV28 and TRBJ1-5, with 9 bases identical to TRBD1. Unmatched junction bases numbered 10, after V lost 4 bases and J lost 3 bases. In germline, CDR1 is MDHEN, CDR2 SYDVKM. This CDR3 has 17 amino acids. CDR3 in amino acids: CASSSRTGARFNQPQHF. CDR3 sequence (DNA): TGTGCCAGCAGTTCAAGGACAGGGGCCAGATTCAATCAGCCCCAGCATTTT.